These 19 T cell receptor beta chains came from one sample sequenced in a study of beta chain features in type 1 diabetes. Of the isolated RNA, all was reverse transcribed, and so the sequenced material was expressed TCRB transcripts. The protocol was immunoSEQ multiplex PCR, while the TCRdb copy is restricted to in-frame clones and leaves out a portion. The data contain about 200,000 clones, approximately 11% of them singletons. Sequences were obtained from central memory CD4+ T cells from blood. These TCRs come from a man between 18 and 29 years old in good health.

The rearrangement joins TRBV4-2 to TRBJ2-3; no reliable D call. The germline gives CDR1 LGHNA, CDR2 YNFKEQ. This CDR3 contains 14 residues. Trimming left V 3 bases short and J 1 base short, with 8 bases between. The DNA of the CDR3 is TGTGCCAGCAGCCACGCCCGTGGCACAGATACGCAGTATTTT. This sequence encodes CASSHARGTDTQYF.

The gene calls are TRBV27 and TRBJ2-3, with 8 bases matching TRBD2. CDR1 is MNHEY, CDR2 SMNVEV, per germline (reference sequence). CDR3 length: 15 amino acids. The ends lost 5 bases at V and 4 bases at J; junction bases unmatched: 8. For the CDR3, the DNA is TGTGCCAGCAGTAAAGCGGGAGAGGTTGCAGATACGCAGTATTTT. The encoded protein is CASSKAGEVADTQYF.

This clone was observed many times. V and J are TRBV5-1 and TRBJ2-1, with TRBD1 matching over 7 bases. Per germline, CDR1 SGHRS and CDR2 YFSETQ. V shed 0 bases and J 13 bases; nucleotides not matched to a gene: 7. The CDR3 totals 13 residues. CDR3 DNA sequence: TGCGCCAGCAGCTTGGATGCGGACAGGAAACAGTTCTTC. Translating gives CASSLDADRKQFF.

The chain couples TRBV7-2 to TRBJ1-2; no clear D gene. The CDR3 extends over 16 amino acids. The V end was cut by 1 base, the J end by 5 bases, with 17 bases between. The germline V gene encodes CDR1 SGHTA and CDR2 FQGNSA. This CDR3 reads CASSLVSLGSQYGYTF. In nucleotides, the CDR3 is TGTGCCAGCAGCTTAGTATCCTTGGGCAGCCAGTATGGCTACACCTTC.

This clone was detected only a few times. The chain couples TRBV6-5 to TRBJ2-1, with D possibly being TRBD1 (5 bases). The CDR3 has 15 amino acids. Germline CDR1 is MNHEY and CDR2 is SVGAGI. V dropped 5 bases and J dropped 0 bases, with 11 bases sitting between them. The CDR3, as DNA: TGTGCCAGCAGTCCGGACACGAGCTCCTACAATGAGCAGTTCTTC. Protein product: CASSPDTSSYNEQFF.

J is TRBJ1-1 and V is TRBV5-6; 8 nucleotides match TRBD1. There are 14 residues in the CDR3. The V segment lost 4 bases and the J segment 3 bases; nucleotides outside the gene matches: 5. Germline CDR1 and CDR2: SGHDT and YYEEEE. The CDR3 nucleotides read TGTGCCAGCAGCGGAGACAGGGGCTACACTGAAGCTTTCTTT. The encoded protein is CASSGDRGYTEAFF.

The genes are TRBV18 and TRBJ1-1; tentatively, D is TRBD1 (5 bases). This CDR3 has 16 amino acids. Trimming stripped 7 bases from V and 3 bases from J, with 21 bases between. CDR1 is KGHSH, CDR2 LQKENI, per germline. The CDR3 loop is CASFMDGGVGHTEAFF. The CDR3 DNA reads as TGTGCCAGCTTCATGGACGGGGGAGTTGGGCACACTGAAGCTTTCTTT.

This clone was found a few times. CDR3 protein: CASSEGGSGRNEQFF. In DNA, the CDR3 is TGTGCCAGCAGTGAAGGAGGTAGCGGGAGGAATGAGCAGTTCTTC. The chain recombines TRBV25-1 with TRBJ2-1; 10 nucleotides line up with TRBD2. Trimming took 2 bases from V and 7 from J; bases not matched to a gene: 5. Germline V gene data show CDR1 as MGHDK and CDR2 as SYGVNS. The CDR3 is 15 amino acids.

The chain recombines TRBV7-6 with TRBJ2-6; D gene ambiguous. The V and J ends lost 5 bases and 0 bases respectively, with 5 bases between them. Germline CDR1 reads SGHVS; CDR2 reads FNYEAQ. The CDR3 runs 14 residues. The CDR3 DNA follows: TGTGCCAGCAGCGGTTCCTCTGGGGCCAACGTCCTGACTTTC. Translation: CASSGSSGANVLTF.

This clone was seen more than once but under ten times. V is TRBV28 and J is TRBJ2-5; tentative D call: TRBD2 (5 bases). Germline V CDR1 and CDR2: MDHEN, SYDVKM. The CDR3 sequence is 14 residues long. Trimming removed 6 bases at V and 4 bases at J, with 15 bases between. CDR3 DNA: TGTGCCAGCAGCACACCATTGGGAGTAGAGACCCAGTACTTC. Amino acids: CASSTPLGVETQYF.

This chain joins TRBV29-1 and TRBJ2-3, with 15 bases that match TRBD2. Trimming removed 7 bases from V and 0 bases from J; junction bases left unmatched: 5. There are 16 residues in the CDR3. CDR1 and CDR2 from the germline V gene are SQVTM and ANQGSEA. The CDR3 DNA follows: TGCAGCGCCATCGGGACTAGCGGGAGGAGCACAGATACGCAGTATTTT. Translating it yields CSAIGTSGRSTDTQYF.

The J gene is TRBJ2-3, the V gene TRBV10-1, with 7 bases fitting TRBD1. The CDR3 length is 15 residues. Germline trimming cut 6 bases from V and 2 bases from J; bases unmatched to any gene: 8. Germline-derived CDR1 and CDR2 are WNHNN and SYGVQD (reference sequence). The CDR3 coding sequence is TGCGCCAGCAGGCCACAACAGGGGATCACAGATACGCAGTATTTT. Translation gives CASRPQQGITDTQYF.

The V and J genes are TRBV5-1 and TRBJ1-4, with D unclear. In germline, CDR1 is SGHRS, CDR2 YFSETQ. The V end lost 4 bases, the J end lost 4 bases, and 8 bases lay between the germline ends. CDR3 length: 13 residues. CDR3 in DNA: TGCGCCAGCAGCCCTGGACTTAATGAAAAACTGTTTTTT. This encodes CASSPGLNEKLFF.

The chain has TRBV7-6 and TRBJ1-3; 8 nucleotides agree with TRBD1. The CDR3 is 16 amino acids. V dropped 5 bases and J dropped 0; count of bases not matched to a gene: 6. Germline V gene lookup returns CDR1 SGHVS and CDR2 FNYEAQ. The CDR3 is CASSPTGGSSGNTIYF. The DNA of the CDR3 is TGTGCCAGCAGCCCTACAGGGGGTTCCTCTGGAAACACCATATATTTT.

The genes are TRBV7-9 and TRBJ2-7; 7 bases are a match to TRBD1. The CDR3 totals 15 residues. Germline V gene data show CDR1 as SEHNR and CDR2 as FQNEAQ (reference sequence). V was clipped by 5 bases and J by 3 bases; unmatched bases: 10. CDR3 residues: CASSTGTVSYYEQYF. The CDR3 nucleotides are TGTGCCAGCAGCACCGGGACAGTCAGCTACTACGAGCAGTACTTC.

This clone was found a few times. The chain links TRBV10-3 to TRBJ2-2, with 9 bases identical to TRBD2. V trimming: 3 bases; J trimming: 7 bases; junction bases outside the gene matches: 9. The CDR3 extends over 16 amino acids. Germline V lookup: CDR1 ENHRY, CDR2 SYGVKD. CDR3 residues: CAISDVVAGAGGELFF. In nucleotides, the CDR3 is TGTGCCATCAGTGATGTGGTAGCGGGAGCGGGCGGGGAGCTGTTTTTT.

This sequence joins TRBV5-1 and TRBJ2-5, with 10 positions matching TRBD2. The CDR3 sequence is 16 residues long. The germline V gene has CDR1 SGHRS and CDR2 YFSETQ. Trimming cost V 4 bases and J 2 bases; bases outside gene matches: 8. The chain's CDR3 is CASSAQVSGRQETQYF. CDR3 sequence (DNA): TGCGCCAGCAGCGCCCAAGTTAGCGGGAGGCAAGAGACCCAGTACTTC.

This chain connects TRBV7-2 to TRBJ2-1; D perhaps matches TRBD2 (5 bases). Per the germline V gene, CDR1 is SGHTA and CDR2 is FQGNSA. CDR3 length: 14 amino acids. The V end lost 3 bases, the J end lost 6 bases, and 12 bases lay between the germline ends. CDR3 nucleotide sequence: TGTGCCAGCAGCTTCTGGAAGGACTCCAATGAGCAGTTCTTC. Translation gives CASSFWKDSNEQFF.

In this sample, this clone turned up many times. The chain uses TRBV10-3 and TRBJ2-3; D might be TRBD1 (6 bases). The germline V gene has CDR1 ENHRY and CDR2 SYGVKD. V lost 0 bases, J lost 6 bases, and 10 bases lay in between. The CDR3 is 14 amino acids. The CDR3 bases are TGTGCCATCAGTGAGTCGACAGGAGTGGATACGCAGTATTTT. This gives the protein CAISESTGVDTQYF.